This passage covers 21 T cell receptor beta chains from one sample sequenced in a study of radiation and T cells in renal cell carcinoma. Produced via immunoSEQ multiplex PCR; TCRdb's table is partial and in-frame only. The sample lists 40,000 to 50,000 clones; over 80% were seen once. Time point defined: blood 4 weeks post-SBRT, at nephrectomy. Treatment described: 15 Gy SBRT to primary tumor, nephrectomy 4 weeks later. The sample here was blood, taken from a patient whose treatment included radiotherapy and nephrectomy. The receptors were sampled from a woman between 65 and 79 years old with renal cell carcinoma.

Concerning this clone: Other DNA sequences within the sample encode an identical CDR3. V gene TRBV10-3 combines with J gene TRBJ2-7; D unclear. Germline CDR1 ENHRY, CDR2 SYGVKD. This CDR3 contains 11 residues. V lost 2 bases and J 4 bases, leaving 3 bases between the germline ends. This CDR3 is CAISEGYEQYF. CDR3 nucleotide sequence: TGTGCCATCAGTGAGGGGTACGAGCAGTACTTC.

Written as DNA, the CDR3 is TGTGCCAGCAGTTACCGGGGCGCGGACGACGAGCAGTACTTC. It translates to CASSYRGADDEQYF. V and J are TRBV6-5 and TRBJ2-7; tentatively, D is TRBD1 or TRBD2 (5 bases each). Deletions cut 2 bases from V and 5 bases from J, with 13 bases between. Germline CDR1 MNHEY, CDR2 SVGAGI. The CDR3 has 14 amino acids.

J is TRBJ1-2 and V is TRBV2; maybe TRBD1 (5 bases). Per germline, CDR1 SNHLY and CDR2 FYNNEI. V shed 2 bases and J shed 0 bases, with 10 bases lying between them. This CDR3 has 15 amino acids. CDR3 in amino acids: CASSEIPGSNYGYTF. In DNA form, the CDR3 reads TGTGCCAGCAGTGAAATCCCAGGGTCTAACTATGGCTACACCTTC.

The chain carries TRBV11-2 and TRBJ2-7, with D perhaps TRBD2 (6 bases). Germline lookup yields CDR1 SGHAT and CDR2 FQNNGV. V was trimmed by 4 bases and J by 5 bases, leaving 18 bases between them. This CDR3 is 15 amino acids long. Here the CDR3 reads CASSSDGSRRNEQYF. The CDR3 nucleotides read TGTGCCAGCAGCTCAGACGGGAGCAGAAGGAACGAGCAGTACTTC.

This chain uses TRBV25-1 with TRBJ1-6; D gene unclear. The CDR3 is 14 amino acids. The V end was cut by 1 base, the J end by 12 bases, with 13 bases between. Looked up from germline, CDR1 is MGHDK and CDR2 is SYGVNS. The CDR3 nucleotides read TGTGCCAGCAGTGAATGGACTCGAAACGGACCCCTCCACTTT. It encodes CASSEWTRNGPLHF.

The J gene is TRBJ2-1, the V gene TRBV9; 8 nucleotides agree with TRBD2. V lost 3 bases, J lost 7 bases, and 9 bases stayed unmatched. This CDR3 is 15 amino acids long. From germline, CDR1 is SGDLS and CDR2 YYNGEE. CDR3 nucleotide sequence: TGTGCCAGCAGCGGAGCGGGGGTAGCTGAGAATGAGCAGTTCTTC. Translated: CASSGAGVAENEQFF.

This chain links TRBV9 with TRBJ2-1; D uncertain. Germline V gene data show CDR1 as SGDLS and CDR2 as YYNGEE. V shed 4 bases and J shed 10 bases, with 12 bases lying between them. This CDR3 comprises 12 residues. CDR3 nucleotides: TGTGCCAGCAGCTCAGACGCCAACGAGCAGTTCTTC. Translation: CASSSDANEQFF.

CDR3 residues: CASSDGSTDTQYF. CDR3 nucleotide sequence: TGTGCCAGCAGTGACGGGAGCACAGATACGCAGTATTTT. The chain is built from TRBV6-4 and TRBJ2-3; no clear D. This CDR3 comprises 13 residues. Trimming stripped 2 bases from V and 0 bases from J, with 3 bases between. CDR1 and CDR2 from the germline V gene are MRHNA and SNTAGT.

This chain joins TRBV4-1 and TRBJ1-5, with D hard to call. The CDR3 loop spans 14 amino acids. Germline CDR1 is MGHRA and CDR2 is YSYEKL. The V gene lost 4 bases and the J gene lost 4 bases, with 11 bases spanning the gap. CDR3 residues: CASSLGLGNQPQHF. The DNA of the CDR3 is TGCGCCAGCAGCCTAGGACTGGGGAATCAGCCCCAGCATTTT.

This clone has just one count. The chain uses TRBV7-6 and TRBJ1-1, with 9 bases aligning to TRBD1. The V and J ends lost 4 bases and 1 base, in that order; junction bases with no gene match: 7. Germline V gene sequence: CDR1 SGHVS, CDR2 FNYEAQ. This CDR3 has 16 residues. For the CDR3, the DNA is TGTGCCAGCAGCTCATTCCGGGGACAGGGGAACACTGAAGCTTTCTTT. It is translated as CASSSFRGQGNTEAFF.

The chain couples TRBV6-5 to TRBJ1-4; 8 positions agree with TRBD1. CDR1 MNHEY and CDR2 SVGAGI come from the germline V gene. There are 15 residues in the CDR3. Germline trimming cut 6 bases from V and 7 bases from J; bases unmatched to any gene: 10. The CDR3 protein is CASSYSQGGGEKLFF. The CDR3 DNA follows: TGTGCCAGCAGCTATTCACAGGGGGGTGGTGAAAAACTGTTTTTT.

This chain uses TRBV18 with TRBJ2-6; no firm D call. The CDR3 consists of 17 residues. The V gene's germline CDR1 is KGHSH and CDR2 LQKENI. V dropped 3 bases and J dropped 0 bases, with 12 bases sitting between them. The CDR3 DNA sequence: TGTGCCAGCTCACCCTCCGTGCCCGGCTCTGGGGCCAACGTCCTGACTTTC. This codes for CASSPSVPGSGANVLTF.

The CDR3 nucleotides are TGTGCCAGCAGCCACATCAGGGGGCCCGGGGCCAACGTCCTGACTTTC. This encodes CASSHIRGPGANVLTF. The chain is built from TRBV7-6 and TRBJ2-6, with 8 bases fitting TRBD1. After removal of 5 bases from V and 4 bases from J, the junction contained 7 bases not matched to a gene. This CDR3 is 16 amino acids long. Germline V gives CDR1 SGHVS, CDR2 FNYEAQ.

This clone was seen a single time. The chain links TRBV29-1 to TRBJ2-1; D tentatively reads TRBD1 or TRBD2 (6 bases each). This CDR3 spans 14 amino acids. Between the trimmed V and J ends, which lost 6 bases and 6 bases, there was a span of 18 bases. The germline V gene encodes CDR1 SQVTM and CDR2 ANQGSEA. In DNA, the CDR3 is TGCAGCGTCCGAGGCGGGGACACCTCCAATGAGCAGTTCTTC. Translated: CSVRGGDTSNEQFF.

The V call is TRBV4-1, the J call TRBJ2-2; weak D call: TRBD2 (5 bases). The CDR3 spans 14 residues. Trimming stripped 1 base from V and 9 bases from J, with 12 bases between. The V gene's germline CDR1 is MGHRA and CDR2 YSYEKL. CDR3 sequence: CASSQVEPSRELFF. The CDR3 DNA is TGCGCCAGCAGCCAAGTCGAACCTAGCCGGGAGCTGTTTTTT.

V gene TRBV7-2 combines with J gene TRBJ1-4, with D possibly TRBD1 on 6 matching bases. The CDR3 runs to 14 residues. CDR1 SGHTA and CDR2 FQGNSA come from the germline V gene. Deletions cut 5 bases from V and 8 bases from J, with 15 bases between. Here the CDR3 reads CASSPRGAREKLFF. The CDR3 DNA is TGTGCCAGCAGCCCCCGGGGGGCAAGGGAAAAACTGTTTTTT.

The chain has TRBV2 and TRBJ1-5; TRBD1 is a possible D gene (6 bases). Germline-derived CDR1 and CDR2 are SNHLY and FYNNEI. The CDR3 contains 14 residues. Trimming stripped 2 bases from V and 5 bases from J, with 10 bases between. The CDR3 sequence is CASSERTEDQPQHF. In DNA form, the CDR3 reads TGTGCCAGCAGTGAAAGGACAGAGGATCAGCCCCAGCATTTT.

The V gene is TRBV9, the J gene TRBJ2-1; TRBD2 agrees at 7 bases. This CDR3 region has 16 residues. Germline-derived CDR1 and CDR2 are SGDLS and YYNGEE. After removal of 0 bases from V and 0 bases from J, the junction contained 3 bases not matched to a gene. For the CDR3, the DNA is TGTGCCAGCAGCGTAGACGGCGGGAGCTCCTACAATGAGCAGTTCTTC. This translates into CASSVDGGSSYNEQFF.

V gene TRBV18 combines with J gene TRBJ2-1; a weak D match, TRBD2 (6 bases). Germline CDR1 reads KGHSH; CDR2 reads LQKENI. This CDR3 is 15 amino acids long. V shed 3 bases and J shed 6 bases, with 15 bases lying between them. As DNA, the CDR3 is TGTGCCAGCTCACCCCGGGACTCGAAAATCAATGAGCAGTTCTTC. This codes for CASSPRDSKINEQFF.

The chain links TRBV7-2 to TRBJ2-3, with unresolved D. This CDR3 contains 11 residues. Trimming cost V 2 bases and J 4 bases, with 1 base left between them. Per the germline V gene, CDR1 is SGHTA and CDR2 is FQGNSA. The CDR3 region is CASSLPDTQYF. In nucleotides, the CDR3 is TGTGCCAGCAGCTTACCAGATACGCAGTATTTT.

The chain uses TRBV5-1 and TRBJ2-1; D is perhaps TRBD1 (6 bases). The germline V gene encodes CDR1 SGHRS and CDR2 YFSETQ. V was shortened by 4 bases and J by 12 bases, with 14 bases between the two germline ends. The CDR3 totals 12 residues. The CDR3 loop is CASSLQGEVQFF. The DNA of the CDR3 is TGCGCCAGCAGCCTACAGGGTGAGGTGCAGTTCTTC.